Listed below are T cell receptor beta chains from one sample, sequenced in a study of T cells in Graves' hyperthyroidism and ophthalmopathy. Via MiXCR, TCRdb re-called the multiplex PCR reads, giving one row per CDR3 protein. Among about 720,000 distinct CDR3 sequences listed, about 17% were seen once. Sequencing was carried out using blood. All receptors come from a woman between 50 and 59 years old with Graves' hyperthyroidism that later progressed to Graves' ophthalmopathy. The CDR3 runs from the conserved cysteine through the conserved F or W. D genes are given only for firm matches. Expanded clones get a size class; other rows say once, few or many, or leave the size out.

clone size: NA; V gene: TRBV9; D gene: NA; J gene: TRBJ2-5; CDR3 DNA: TGTGCCAGCAGCCTCAGCTCGATGTACCAAGAGACCCAGTACTTC; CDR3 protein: CASSLSSMYQETQYF
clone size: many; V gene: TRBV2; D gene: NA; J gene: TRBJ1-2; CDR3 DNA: TGTGCCAGCAGTGTGGGCAGGGTTGATGGCTACACCTTC; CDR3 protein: CASSVGRVDGYTF
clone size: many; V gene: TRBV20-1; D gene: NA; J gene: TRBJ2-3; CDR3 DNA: TGCAGTGCTAGGAGGGCTTCCACAGATACGCAGTATTTT; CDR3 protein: CSARRASTDTQYF
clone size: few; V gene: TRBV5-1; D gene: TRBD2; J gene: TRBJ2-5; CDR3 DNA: TGCGCCAGCAGCCCAGGGACTAGCGGCCCCCGTGAGACCCAGTACTTC; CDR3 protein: CASSPGTSGPRETQYF
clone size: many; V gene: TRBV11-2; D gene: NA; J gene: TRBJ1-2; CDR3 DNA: TGTGCCAGCAGCCCTACTAGGAGCTATGGCTACACCTTC; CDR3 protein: CASSPTRSYGYTF
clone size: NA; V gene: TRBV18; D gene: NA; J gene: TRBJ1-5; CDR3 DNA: TGTGCCAGCTCACCAGGGGACCCTAGGTGGACGCCCCAGCATTTT; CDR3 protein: CASSPGDPRWTPQHF
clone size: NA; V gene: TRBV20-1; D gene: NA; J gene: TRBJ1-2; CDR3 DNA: TGCAGTGCCAGTCAACCAGCGTCTAACTATGGCTACACCTTC; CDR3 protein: CSASQPASNYGYTF
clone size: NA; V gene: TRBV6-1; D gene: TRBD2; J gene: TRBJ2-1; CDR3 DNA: TGTGCCAGCAGACCTCCCGGGACTAGGAGGCACAATGAGCAGTTCTTC; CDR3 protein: CASRPPGTRRHNEQFF
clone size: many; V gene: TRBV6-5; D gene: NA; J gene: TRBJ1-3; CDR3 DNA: TGTGCCAGCAGTTACGGTACCTCTGGAAACACCATATATTTT; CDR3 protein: CASSYGTSGNTIYF
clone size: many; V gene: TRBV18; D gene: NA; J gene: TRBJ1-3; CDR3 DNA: TGTGCCAGCTCACCCCGACAGGACTCTGGAAACACCATATATTTT; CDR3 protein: CASSPRQDSGNTIYF
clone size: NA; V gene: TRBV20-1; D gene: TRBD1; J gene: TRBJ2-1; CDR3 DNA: TGCAGTGCCGCCCCGGGACAGTACTCCTACAATGAGCAGTTCTTC; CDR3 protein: CSAAPGQYSYNEQFF
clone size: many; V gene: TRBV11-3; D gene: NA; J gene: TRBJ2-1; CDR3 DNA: TGTGCCAGCAGTCAGGGCGGGCGGGTTTCTGAGCAGTTCTTC; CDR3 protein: CASSQGGRVSEQFF
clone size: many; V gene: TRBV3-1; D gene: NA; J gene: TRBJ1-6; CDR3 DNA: TGTGCCAGCAGCCAAGATGCCCAGGGAAATTCACCCCTCCACTTT; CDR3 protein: CASSQDAQGNSPLHF
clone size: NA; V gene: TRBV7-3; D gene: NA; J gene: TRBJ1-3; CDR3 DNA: TGTGCCAGCGGAAACAGAGGCTCTGGAAACACCATATATTTT; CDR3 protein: CASGNRGSGNTIYF
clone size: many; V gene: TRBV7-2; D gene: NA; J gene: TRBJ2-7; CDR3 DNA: TGTGCCAGCAGTGCGGGGCTCCACTACGAGCAGTACTTC; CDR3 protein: CASSAGLHYEQYF
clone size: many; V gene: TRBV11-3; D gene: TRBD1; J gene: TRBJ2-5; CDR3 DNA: TGTGCCAGCAGCTTCCGACAGGGCCAAGAGACCCAGTACTTC; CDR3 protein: CASSFRQGQETQYF
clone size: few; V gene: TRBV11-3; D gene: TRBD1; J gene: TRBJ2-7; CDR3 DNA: TGTGCCAGCAGCTTAGATCCGGACAGGGGGCTCTCTTACGAGCAGTACTTC; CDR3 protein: CASSLDPDRGLSYEQYF
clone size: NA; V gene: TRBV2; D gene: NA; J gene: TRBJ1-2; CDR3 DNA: TGTGCCAGCATGGGGCAGCTCTATGGCTACACCTTC; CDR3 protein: CASMGQLYGYTF
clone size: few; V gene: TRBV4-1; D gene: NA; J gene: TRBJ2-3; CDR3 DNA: TGCGCCAGCAGCCAAGAACGGAACACAGATACGCAGTATTTT; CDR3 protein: CASSQERNTDTQYF
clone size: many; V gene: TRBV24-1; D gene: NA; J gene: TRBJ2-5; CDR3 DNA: TGTGCCACCAGTGACCATCAAGAAGAGACCCAGTACTTC; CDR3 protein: CATSDHQEETQYF
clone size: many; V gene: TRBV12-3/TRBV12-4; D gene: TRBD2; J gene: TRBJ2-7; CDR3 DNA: TGTGCCAGCAGTTCCTGGACTAGCGGGGGGGACCACGAGCAGTACTTC; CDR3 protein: CASSSWTSGGDHEQYF
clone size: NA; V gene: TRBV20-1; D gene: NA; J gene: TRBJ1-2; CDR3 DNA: TGCAGTGCGTTTGACAATAACTATGGCTACATCTTC; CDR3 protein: CSAFDNNYGYIF
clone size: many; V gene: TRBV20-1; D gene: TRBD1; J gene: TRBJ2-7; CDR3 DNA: TGCAGTGCACCAACCGTGTACAGGGGCTACGAGCAGTACTTC; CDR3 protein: CSAPTVYRGYEQYF
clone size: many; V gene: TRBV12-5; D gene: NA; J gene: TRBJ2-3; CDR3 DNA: TGTGCTAGTGGTTTCCAGGGTACAGATACGCAGTATTTT; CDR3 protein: CASGFQGTDTQYF
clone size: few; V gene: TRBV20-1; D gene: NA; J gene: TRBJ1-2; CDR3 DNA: TGCAGTGCCCCTATCGGGGGGCCGACTAACTATGGCTACACCTTC; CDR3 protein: CSAPIGGPTNYGYTF
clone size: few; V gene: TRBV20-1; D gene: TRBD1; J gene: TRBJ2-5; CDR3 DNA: TGCAGTGCTTTCCTTCAGGGGACAGGGACCCAGTACTTC; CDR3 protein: CSAFLQGTGTQYF
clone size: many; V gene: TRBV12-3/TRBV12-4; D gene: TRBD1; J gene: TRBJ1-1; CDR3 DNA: TGTGCCAGCAAGACAGGGACCACGGGGACTGAAGCTTTCTTT; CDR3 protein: CASKTGTTGTEAFF
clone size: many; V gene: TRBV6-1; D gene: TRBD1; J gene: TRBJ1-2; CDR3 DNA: TGTGCCAGCAGTCGAGCAGGGGGGAGAACTTATGGCTACACCTTC; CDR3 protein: CASSRAGGRTYGYTF
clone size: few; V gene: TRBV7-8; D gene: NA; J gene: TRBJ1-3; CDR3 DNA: TGTGCCAGCAGCTTAGCGAGTCAGGGTGGGACGCGGGGAAACACCATATATTTT; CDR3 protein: CASSLASQGGTRGNTIYF
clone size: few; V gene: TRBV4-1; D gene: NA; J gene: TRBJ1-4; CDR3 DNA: TGCGCCAGCAGCCAAGACGCCAGGGATAATGAAAAACTGTTTTTT; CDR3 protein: CASSQDARDNEKLFF
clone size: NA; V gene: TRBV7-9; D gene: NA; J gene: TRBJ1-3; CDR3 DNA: TGTGCCAGCAGCTTAGCGGTAGGCTGGGGAAACACCATATATTTT; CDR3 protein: CASSLAVGWGNTIYF
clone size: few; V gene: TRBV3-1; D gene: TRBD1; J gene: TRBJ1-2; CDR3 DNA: TGTGCCAGCAGCCATTGGGACAGGGTGTATGGCTACACCTTC; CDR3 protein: CASSHWDRVYGYTF
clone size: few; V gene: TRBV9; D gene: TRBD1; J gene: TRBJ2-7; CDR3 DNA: TGTGCCAGCAGCGGCCGGGACAGCACCTACGAGCAGTACTTC; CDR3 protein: CASSGRDSTYEQYF
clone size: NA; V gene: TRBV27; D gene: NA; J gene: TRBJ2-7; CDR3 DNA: TGTACCAGCTCCGCCCTCCTCCGGGAATACGAGCAGTACTTC; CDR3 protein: CTSSALLREYEQYF
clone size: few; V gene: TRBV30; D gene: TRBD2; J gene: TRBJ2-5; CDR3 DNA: TGTGCCTGGGGGACTAGCGGCTTCGAGACCCAGTACTTC; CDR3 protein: CAWGTSGFETQYF
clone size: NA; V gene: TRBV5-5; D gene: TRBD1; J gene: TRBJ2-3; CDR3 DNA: TGTGCCAGCAGCTTGGAGGGACAGGGGGCAATAGATACGCAGTATTTT; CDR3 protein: CASSLEGQGAIDTQYF
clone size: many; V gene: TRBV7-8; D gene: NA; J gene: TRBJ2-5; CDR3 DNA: TGTGCCAGCAGCTTGGCCGTGGGGGGGCCGAAAGAGACCCAGTACTTC; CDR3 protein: CASSLAVGGPKETQYF
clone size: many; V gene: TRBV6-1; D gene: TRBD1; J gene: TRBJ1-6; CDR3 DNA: TGTGCCAGCAGTCCCGGGACAGGGCTAACCTTTAATTCACCCCTCCACTTT; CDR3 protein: CASSPGTGLTFNSPLHF
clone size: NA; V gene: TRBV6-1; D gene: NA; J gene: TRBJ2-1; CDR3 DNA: TGTGCCAGCAGGGGGGCTAATTCTAATGAGCAGTTCTTC; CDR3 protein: CASRGANSNEQFF
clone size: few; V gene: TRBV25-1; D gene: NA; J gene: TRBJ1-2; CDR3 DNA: TGTGCCAGCAGTGGGGGCGAACCGGTCGGCTATGGCTACACCTTC; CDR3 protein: CASSGGEPVGYGYTF
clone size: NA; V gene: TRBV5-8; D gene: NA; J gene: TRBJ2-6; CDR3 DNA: TGTGCCAGCTCCAGGATCTACTCTGGGGCCAACGTCCTGACTTTC; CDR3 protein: CASSRIYSGANVLTF
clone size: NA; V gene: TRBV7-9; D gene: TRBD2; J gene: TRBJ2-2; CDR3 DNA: TGTGCCAGCAGCTTAGGCGCGGGGGGAAACACCGTGGAGCTGTTTTTT; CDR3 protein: CASSLGAGGNTVELFF
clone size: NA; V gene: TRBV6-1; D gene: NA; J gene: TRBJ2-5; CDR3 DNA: TGTGCCAGCAGTTATCGGGACACAGAGACCCAGTACTTC; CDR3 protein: CASSYRDTETQYF
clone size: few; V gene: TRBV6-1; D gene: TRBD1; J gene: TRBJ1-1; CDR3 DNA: TGTGCTCTTTCGTGGACAGGGAACACTGAAGCTTTCTTT; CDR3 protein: CALSWTGNTEAFF
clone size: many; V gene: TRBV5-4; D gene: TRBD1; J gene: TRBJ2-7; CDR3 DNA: TGTGCCAGCAGCTGGAGGGGACAGGGAGGCTACGAGCAGTACTTC; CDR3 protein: CASSWRGQGGYEQYF
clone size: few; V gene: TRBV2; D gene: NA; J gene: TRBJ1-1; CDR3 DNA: TGTGCCAGCAAGTGGGGGAACACTGAAGCTTTCTTT; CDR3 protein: CASKWGNTEAFF
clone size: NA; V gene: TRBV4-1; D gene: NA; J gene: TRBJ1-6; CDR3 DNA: TGCGCCAGCAGCCCGGCGGGGCAAACGAGTTCACCCCTCCACTTT; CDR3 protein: CASSPAGQTSSPLHF